These 19 T cell receptor beta chains came from one sample sequenced in a study of blood T cells in healthy people across ages. The second PCR ran roughly 7 to 12 cycles with a sample-barcoded 5' primer and J-beta primers. TCRdb processed the 5' RACE reads anew with MiXCR; each CDR3 protein has one entry. In the table there are 650,000 to 800,000 distinct CDR3 sequences, more than 40% of which are singletons. Material: blood. The receptors shown here come from a man aged 60 to 75 in good health.

The rearrangement links TRBV28 to TRBJ2-5, with 8 bases aligning to TRBD1. Looked up from germline, CDR1 is MDHEN and CDR2 is SYDVKM. J gave up 2 bases and V 6 bases, and 11 bases lay outside the gene matches. This CDR3 is 16 amino acids long. CDR3 loop: CASRHTGGKRQETQYF. Written as DNA, the CDR3 is TGTGCCAGCAGGCATACAGGGGGGAAGAGACAAGAGACCCAGTACTTC.

This clonotype was recorded a few times. V and J are TRBV7-8 and TRBJ2-1; D remains ambiguous. Trimming took 5 bases from V and 0 from J, leaving 11 bases between them. Per the germline V gene, CDR1 is SGHVS and CDR2 is FQNEAQ. This CDR3 comprises 15 residues. The CDR3 region has the DNA TGTGCCAGCAGCGACTCCACCCACTCCTACAATGAGCAGTTCTTC. Translation gives CASSDSTHSYNEQFF.

The chain is built from TRBV5-1 and TRBJ1-2; TRBD1 matches 7 bases. The length of the CDR3 is 15 residues. The V and J ends lost 2 bases and 2 bases, in that order; junction bases with no gene match: 6. CDR1 is SGHRS and CDR2 is YFSETQ in the germline V gene. In DNA, the CDR3 is TGCGCCAGCAGCTTTAGCTCGGACAGGAACTATGGCTACACCTTC. Translated: CASSFSSDRNYGYTF.

The V gene is TRBV27, the J gene TRBJ2-5; possibly TRBD2 for D (5 bases). The V gene's germline CDR1 is MNHEY and CDR2 SMNVEV (reference sequence). Trimming removed 6 bases at V and 7 bases at J, with 21 bases between. This CDR3 contains 15 residues. CDR3 loop: CASRPEAAQKTTQYF. Written as DNA, the CDR3 is TGTGCCAGCAGGCCGGAGGCTGCCCAGAAGACGACCCAGTACTTC.

The chain is built from TRBV5-1 and TRBJ1-1; 7 bases match TRBD1. The CDR3 has 15 amino acids. Germline values: CDR1 SGHRS, CDR2 YFSETQ. With 2 bases clipped from V and 1 base from J, the junction kept 5 bases outside the gene matches. This chain's CDR3 is CASSFDRVGNTEAFF. CDR3 sequence (DNA): TGCGCCAGCAGCTTTGACAGGGTCGGGAACACTGAAGCTTTCTTT.

V and J are TRBV12-3 or TRBV12-4 and TRBJ1-5, with a possible D match to TRBD1 (6 bases). Trimming cost V 7 bases and J 4 bases, with 14 bases left between them. This CDR3 is built from 14 residues. This CDR3 reads CASNTGMGNQPQHF. DNA of the CDR3: TGTGCCAGCAACACAGGGATGGGTAATCAGCCCCAGCATTTT.

This clonotype was seen only a few times. V is TRBV5-1 and J is TRBJ2-3; D gene ambiguous. In germline, CDR1 is SGHRS, CDR2 YFSETQ. Deletions cut 0 bases from V and 0 bases from J, with 14 bases between. The CDR3 totals 17 residues. CDR3 amino acids: CASSLERGRASTDTQYF. CDR3 coding DNA: TGCGCCAGCAGCTTGGAACGTGGCAGAGCTAGCACAGATACGCAGTATTTT.

This clonotype was counted only a few times. V is TRBV6-6 and J is TRBJ2-3; D perhaps matches TRBD1 (7 bases). The CDR3 covers 15 residues. The V gene's germline CDR1 is MNHNY and CDR2 SVGAGI (reference sequence). The V and J ends lost 2 bases and 2 bases respectively, with 11 bases between them. CDR3 residues: CASSYAGQLTDTQYF. The CDR3 DNA follows: TGTGCCAGCAGTTACGCGGGACAGCTCACAGATACGCAGTATTTT.

This clonotype was seen once. The limits of the CDR3 on the DNA are not certain, so only TCRdb's listed CDR3 is given. J is TRBJ2-5 and V is TRBV29-1; the table's D call of TRBD2 was not tested on the DNA. CDR1 is SQVTM, CDR2 ANQGSEA, per germline. The CDR3 is 12 residues long, counting both termini. CDR3 in amino acids: CSVASGTYEQNF.

This clonotype was counted a few times. The chain links TRBV4-1 to TRBJ2-7; D possibly matches TRBD1 or TRBD2 (5 bases each). Between the trimmed V and J ends, which lost 4 bases and 1 base, there was a span of 14 bases. There are 15 residues in the CDR3. Germline values: CDR1 MGHRA, CDR2 YSYEKL. Here the CDR3 DNA reads TGCGCCAGCAGCCGCGTCGGGGCACAGTCCTACGAGCAGTACTTC. Amino acid sequence: CASSRVGAQSYEQYF.

There are many counts of this clonotype. V gene TRBV29-1 combines with J gene TRBJ2-1; D may be TRBD1 or TRBD2 (5 bases each). V lost 6 bases to trimming and J lost 4 bases, with 13 bases between them. Germline CDR1 is SQVTM and CDR2 is ANQGSEA. The CDR3 length is 13 residues. The CDR3, as DNA: TGCAGCGTCCTTTGGGGGACGTACAATGAGCAGTTCTTC. Its translation: CSVLWGTYNEQFF.

This chain uses TRBV7-9 with TRBJ2-3; TRBD2 matches at 11 bases. V lost 2 bases, J lost 2 bases, and 12 bases stayed unmatched. The CDR3 is made up of 19 amino acids. The V gene's germline CDR1 is SEHNR and CDR2 FQNEAQ (reference sequence). The CDR3 sequence is CASSLTVSGTSGFTDTQYF. For the CDR3, the DNA is TGTGCCAGCAGCTTAACTGTATCCGGGACTAGCGGCTTCACAGATACGCAGTATTTT.

The chain has TRBV7-9 and TRBJ1-6, with a tentative D call TRBD1 (6 bases). Between the trimmed V and J ends, which lost 5 bases and 9 bases, there was a span of 14 bases. The CDR3 is made up of 14 amino acids. Germline V gives CDR1 SEHNR, CDR2 FQNEAQ (reference sequence). The CDR3 nucleotides are TGTGCCAGCAGCAACACAGGGAGCACTTCACCCCTCCACTTT. Translation gives CASSNTGSTSPLHF.

The chain is built from TRBV7-9 and TRBJ1-2; D is possibly TRBD1 (5 bases). The germline CDR1 and CDR2 sequences are SEHNR and FQNEAQ (reference sequence). V lost 5 bases and J lost 5, with 15 bases in between. The CDR3 extends over 14 amino acids. The CDR3 spells CASSPATAFYGYTF. CDR3 coding DNA: TGTGCCAGCAGCCCGGCGACAGCCTTTTATGGCTACACCTTC. Based on the CDR3 plus reference TRBV7-9 and TRBJ1-2, the full variable domain is DTGVSQNPRHKITKRGQNVTFRCDPISEHNRLYWYRQTLGQGPEFLTYFQNEAQLEKSRLLSDRFSAERPKGSFSTLEIQRTEQGDSAMYLCASSPATAFYGYTFGSGTRLTVV.

The chain is built from TRBV2 and TRBJ2-2, with D possibly matching TRBD1 (5 bases). The CDR3 runs 15 residues. CDR1 SNHLY and CDR2 FYNNEI come from the germline V gene. V was trimmed by 5 bases and J by 0 bases, leaving 10 bases between them. CDR3 residues: CASSRQSTNTGELFF. The DNA for the CDR3 is TGTGCCAGCAGTCGACAGAGTACGAACACCGGGGAGCTGTTTTTT.

The genes are TRBV12-3 or TRBV12-4 and TRBJ1-5; D remains ambiguous. The CDR3 is made up of 15 amino acids. Trimming removed 3 bases from V and 3 bases from J, with 12 bases in between. The DNA for the CDR3 is TGTGCCAGCAGTTTGGTCAGAGGTCTCAATCAGCCCCAGCATTTT. As protein: CASSLVRGLNQPQHF.

This clonotype was seen just once. The gene calls are TRBV20-1 and TRBJ1-2; tentative D call: TRBD1 (6 bases). This CDR3 has 15 amino acids. V was shortened by 0 bases and J by 7 bases, with 18 bases between the two germline ends. Germline CDR1 DFQATT, CDR2 SNEGSKA (reference sequence). The CDR3 spells CSARDILGGGGGYTF. CDR3 nucleotides: TGCAGTGCTAGAGATATTCTTGGAGGGGGTGGTGGCTACACCTTC.

The chain is built from TRBV5-1 and TRBJ2-7; 11 bases match TRBD2. The CDR3 loop spans 14 amino acids. Germline CDR1 is SGHRS and CDR2 is YFSETQ. After removal of 7 bases from V and 7 bases from J, the junction contained 10 bases not matched to a gene. CDR3 sequence reads: CASRTSGGSLEQYF. The CDR3 coding sequence is TGCGCCAGCCGCACTAGCGGGGGCTCGTTGGAGCAGTACTTC.

This clonotype was counted once. V and J are TRBV29-1 and TRBJ1-3; tentative D call: TRBD1 (5 bases). There are 11 residues in the CDR3. Trimming removed 6 bases from V and 8 bases from J, with 11 bases in between. Germline V gene lookup returns CDR1 SQVTM and CDR2 ANQGSEA. The CDR3 protein is CSVRQRDTIYF. CDR3 in DNA: TGCAGCGTAAGACAGAGAGACACCATATATTTT. Looking up the rest from reference TRBV29-1 and TRBJ1-3 gives the full variable domain: SAVISQKPSRDICQRGTSLTIQCQVDSQVTMMFWYRQQPGQSLTLIATANQGSEATYESGFVIDKFPISRPNLTFSTLTVSNMSPEDSSIYLCSVRQRDTIYFGEGSWLTVV.